The 30 T cell receptor beta chains below come from one sample, sequenced in a study of cytomegalovirus exposure and HLA in healthy donors. PCR employed 60 Vbeta and 13 Jbeta primers. TCRdb's copy holds only in-frame clones and misses some; the assay was immunoSEQ multiplex PCR. The table includes 150,000 or so clones, roughly 80% detected once. Sequencing input: PBMCs. Every receptor here comes from a female donor in good health and CMV-seronegative.

The chain carries TRBV6-1 and TRBJ2-1, with D possibly being TRBD2 (6 bases). Deletions cut 3 bases from V and 15 bases from J, with 12 bases between. Germline CDR1 is MNHNS and CDR2 is SASEGT. This CDR3 has 11 amino acids. The chain's CDR3 is CASSEGLRLFF. The DNA of the CDR3 is TGTGCCAGCAGTGAGGGACTGAGGCTGTTCTTC.

This rearrangement joins TRBV9 to TRBJ2-5, with D possibly TRBD2 on 6 matching bases. This CDR3 contains 16 residues. The ends were cut back, 0 bases at V and 2 bases at J, with 14 bases in the middle. The V gene's germline CDR1 is SGDLS and CDR2 YYNGEE. CDR3: CASSVDSGVGQETQYF. In DNA, the CDR3 is TGTGCCAGCAGCGTAGACTCGGGAGTTGGACAAGAGACCCAGTACTTC.

V usage is TRBV7-9 and J usage is TRBJ2-1; 7 nucleotides match TRBD1. Germline lookup yields CDR1 SEHNR and CDR2 FQNEAQ (reference sequence). CDR3 length equals 13 residues. After removal of 7 bases from V and 7 bases from J, the junction contained 7 bases not matched to a gene. CDR3 in amino acids: CASIPPGGNEQFF. The CDR3 DNA is TGTGCCAGCATCCCCCCAGGGGGAAATGAGCAGTTCTTC.

J is TRBJ1-1 and V is TRBV6-5; TRBD1 matches at 9 bases. Germline V gene lookup returns CDR1 MNHEY and CDR2 SVGAGI. After removal of 8 bases from V and 1 base from J, the junction contained 8 bases not matched to a gene. The CDR3 has 15 amino acids. The CDR3 loop is CASARDRATNTEAFF. DNA for the CDR3: TGTGCCAGCGCCCGGGACAGGGCTACGAACACTGAAGCTTTCTTT.

The CDR3 DNA reads TGTGCCAGCAGCTTAGGGGGGCCCGGGGAGCTGTTTTTT. Its translation is CASSLGGPGELFF. The chain uses TRBV11-1 and TRBJ2-2, with D possibly matching TRBD1 (6 bases). The germline CDR1 and CDR2 sequences are SGHAT and FQDESV (reference sequence). This CDR3 is 13 amino acids long. The ends were cut back, 1 base at V and 6 bases at J, with 6 bases in the middle.

This clone has a single count. The chain employs TRBV11-2 and TRBJ2-1; 11 bases are shared with TRBD1. Germline V CDR1 and CDR2: SGHAT, FQNNGV. The CDR3 runs 16 residues. V shed 7 bases and J 4 bases; nucleotides not matched to a gene: 9. CDR3 in amino acids: CASNPTGTGGYNEQFF. CDR3 DNA sequence: TGTGCCAGCAACCCTACCGGGACAGGGGGGTACAATGAGCAGTTCTTC.

This chain connects TRBV7-6 to TRBJ2-2; 9 bases align to TRBD2. This CDR3 is built from 16 residues. CDR1 is SGHVS, CDR2 FNYEAQ, per germline. The trim removed 6 bases at V and 3 bases at J, leaving 8 bases unmatched. This chain's CDR3 is CASSRGVAGDTGELFF. CDR3 DNA sequence: TGTGCCAGCAGTCGCGGGGTAGCGGGAGACACCGGGGAGCTGTTTTTT.

V gene TRBV27 combines with J gene TRBJ1-6; D is uncertain. V lost 10 bases and J 7 bases, leaving 11 bases between the germline ends. The CDR3 contains 12 residues. From germline, CDR1 is MNHEY and CDR2 SMNVEV (reference sequence). CDR3 nucleotides: TGTGCCACCCGGAGCGGGAATTCACCCCTCCACTTT. This sequence encodes CATRSGNSPLHF.

This clone was seen a few times. This chain joins TRBV6-6 and TRBJ2-7, with D possibly being TRBD1 (6 bases). Germline V gene data show CDR1 as MNHNY and CDR2 as SVGAGI (reference sequence). CDR3 size: 14 residues. With 5 bases removed from V and 12 bases from J, the gap between germline ends came to 23 bases. The CDR3 bases are TGTGCCAGCAGTACGCCCGGCGCTTTACAGGGTTGGTACTTC. This translates into CASSTPGALQGWYF.

This chain links TRBV5-1 with TRBJ2-5, with 8 bases aligning to TRBD1. Losses at the gene ends were 3 bases for V and 2 bases for J; bases not matched to a gene: 6. There are 15 residues in the CDR3. CDR1 SGHRS and CDR2 YFSETQ come from the germline V gene. CDR3 amino acids: CASSWRGDRQETQYF. The CDR3 DNA reads TGCGCCAGCAGCTGGAGAGGGGACAGGCAAGAGACCCAGTACTTC. The variable domain in full, completed from reference TRBV5-1 and TRBJ2-5, reads KAGVTQTPRYLIKTRGQQVTLSCSPISGHRSVSWYQQTPGQGLQFLFEYFSETQRNKGNFPGRFSGRQFSNSRSEMNVSTLELGDSALYLCASSWRGDRQETQYFGPGTRLLVL.

The chain links TRBV18 to TRBJ1-1, with D unclear. V lost 5 bases, J lost 1 base, and 8 bases lay in between. Germline V gene lookup returns CDR1 KGHSH and CDR2 LQKENI. This CDR3 comprises 13 residues. The DNA of the CDR3 is TGTGCCAGCTCAGGCGGAAAGAACACTGAAGCTTTCTTT. Its protein product is CASSGGKNTEAFF.

The rearrangement joins TRBV30 to TRBJ2-3; TRBD2 aligns across 9 bases. Germline values: CDR1 GTSNPN, CDR2 SVGIG (reference sequence). J gave up 0 bases and V 5 bases, and 6 bases lay outside the gene matches. The length of the CDR3 is 15 residues. The CDR3 DNA reads TGTGCCTGGGTTCAGACTAGCGGAAGCACAGATACGCAGTATTTT. Translating gives CAWVQTSGSTDTQYF.

The rearrangement joins TRBV7-2 to TRBJ1-1, with TRBD1 identical over 7 bases. CDR1 and CDR2 (germline): SGHTA, FQGNSA. With 6 bases clipped from V and 1 base from J, the junction kept 5 bases outside the gene matches. The CDR3 spans 14 residues. The chain's CDR3 is CASSFHRGNTEAFF. The CDR3 coding sequence is TGTGCCAGCAGTTTTCACAGGGGGAACACTGAAGCTTTCTTT.

Only a few counts were recorded for this clone. V and J are TRBV11-1 and TRBJ2-1, with D perhaps TRBD1 (5 bases). The length of the CDR3 is 11 residues. The germline V gene encodes CDR1 SGHAT and CDR2 FQDESV (reference sequence). Trimming took 4 bases from V and 9 from J, leaving 7 bases between them. The CDR3 loop reads CASSSQGEQFF. The CDR3 bases are TGTGCCAGCAGCTCCCAGGGTGAGCAGTTCTTC.

The chain combines TRBV5-1 with TRBJ2-7; TRBD2 might be the D (6 bases). V lost 4 bases, J lost 0 bases, and 11 bases lay in between. CDR1 and CDR2 (germline): SGHRS, YFSETQ. The CDR3 spans 14 residues. The CDR3 reads CASSLTSISYEQYF. CDR3 nucleotides: TGCGCCAGCAGCCTAACTAGCATCTCCTACGAGCAGTACTTC.

J is TRBJ2-6 and V is TRBV9, with 7 bases lining up with TRBD1. The CDR3 is 17 amino acids. V trimming: 4 bases; J trimming: 2 bases; junction bases outside the gene matches: 9. From germline, CDR1 is SGDLS and CDR2 YYNGEE. CDR3 bases: TGTGCCAGCAGCTTGACCCTGACAGGGACTGGGGCCAACGTCCTGACTTTC. Residues: CASSLTLTGTGANVLTF.

The rearrangement links TRBV5-1 to TRBJ1-1; 8 bases align to TRBD1. J was trimmed by 2 bases and V by 4 bases; bases with no gene match: 4. The CDR3 has 14 residues. Germline-derived CDR1 and CDR2 are SGHRS and YFSETQ. DNA of the CDR3: TGCGCCAGCAGCCGGGACAGGCTTAACACTGAAGCTTTCTTT. Protein product: CASSRDRLNTEAFF.

A note on this clone: Within the sample, other DNA sequences also encode this same CDR3. This chain uses TRBV6-5 with TRBJ1-1; a possible D gene is TRBD1 (6 bases). The CDR3 consists of 13 residues. V lost 2 bases, J lost 4 bases, and 8 bases lay in between. Germline CDR1 reads MNHEY; CDR2 reads SVGAGI. DNA for the CDR3: TGTGCCAGCAGTTACGCCAGGGGCACTGAAGCTTTCTTT. Amino acid sequence: CASSYARGTEAFF.

This chain connects TRBV2 to TRBJ1-5; D not certain. Trimming took 6 bases from V and 1 from J, leaving 10 bases between them. CDR1 is SNHLY, CDR2 FYNNEI, per germline. The CDR3 covers 14 residues. In DNA form, the CDR3 reads TGTGCCAGCAGGAGAAAGATGAGCAATCAGCCCCAGCATTTT. This codes for CASRRKMSNQPQHF.

This clone was picked up one time. V is TRBV19 and J is TRBJ2-1, with 9 bases lining up with TRBD2. The CDR3 totals 15 residues. Germline lookup yields CDR1 LNHDA and CDR2 SQIVND (reference sequence). V gave up 1 base and J gave up 8 bases; unmatched junction bases: 6. CDR3 loop: CASSIGGGTSYEQFF. CDR3 DNA sequence: TGTGCCAGTAGTATAGGGGGAGGGACTAGCTATGAGCAGTTCTTC.

CDR3 DNA sequence: TGCGCCAGCAGCTACCACAGGGGGCAGGACGAGCAGTACTTC. It codes for CASSYHRGQDEQYF. This chain links TRBV5-1 with TRBJ2-7; 9 nucleotides match TRBD1. The CDR3 is made up of 14 amino acids. J lost 5 bases, V lost 3 bases, and 6 bases had no gene match. Germline CDR1 and CDR2: SGHRS and YFSETQ.

The V call is TRBV7-3, the J call TRBJ2-7; D is unresolved. V lost 0 bases and J lost 6, with 9 bases in between. CDR1 and CDR2 (germline): SGHTA, FQGTGA. The CDR3 has 13 residues. The CDR3 DNA is TGTGCCAGCAGCTTAACAGCTCCCGCCGAGCAGTACTTC. It yields the protein CASSLTAPAEQYF.

V is TRBV9 and J is TRBJ2-1; 8 bases agree with TRBD2. This CDR3 is built from 14 residues. Germline loops: CDR1 SGDLS, CDR2 YYNGEE. V was clipped by 4 bases and J by 9 bases; unmatched bases: 9. CDR3 coding DNA: TGTGCCAGCAGCATGAGCGGGAGTCGAAGTGAGCAGTTCTTC. Amino acids: CASSMSGSRSEQFF. The full variable domain, rest sourced from reference TRBV9 and TRBJ2-1, is DSGVTQTPKHLITATGQRVTLRCSPRSGDLSVYWYQQSLDQGLQFLIQYYNGEERAKGNILERFSAQQFPDLHSELNLSSLELGDSALYFCASSMSGSRSEQFFGPGTRLTVL.

The chain joins TRBV7-8 to TRBJ1-5; D remains unclear. CDR3 length: 13 residues. V was pared by 4 bases and J by 5 bases, with 9 bases between. Germline CDR1 SGHVS, CDR2 FQNEAQ. CDR3 protein: CASSSPSDQPQHF. In DNA, the CDR3 is TGTGCCAGCAGCTCCCCGTCCGATCAGCCCCAGCATTTT.

Comment on this clone: The sample contains more than one DNA sequence encoding this CDR3. V is TRBV6-5 and J is TRBJ1-2, with D hard to call. Trimming removed 8 bases from V and 8 bases from J, with 15 bases in between. Germline V gene lookup returns CDR1 MNHEY and CDR2 SVGAGI. The CDR3 length is 12 residues. CDR3 sequence (DNA): TGTGCCAGCGCCACGCCAGGCTACGGCTACACCTTC. Protein: CASATPGYGYTF.

This sequence joins TRBV19 and TRBJ1-1; D is unresolved. The V end was cut by 5 bases, the J end by 1 base, with 23 bases between. The CDR3 is 18 residues long. Germline values: CDR1 LNHDA, CDR2 SQIVND (reference sequence). The CDR3 sequence is CASSFRPRHPDGNTEAFF. Here the CDR3 DNA reads TGTGCCAGTAGTTTCCGACCCAGACACCCCGACGGGAACACTGAAGCTTTCTTT. Filled out from reference TRBV19 and TRBJ1-1, the complete variable domain reads DGGITQSPKYLFRKEGQNVTLSCEQNLNHDAMYWYRQDPGQGLRLIYYSQIVNDFQKGDIAEGYSVSREKKESFPLTVTSAQKNPTAFYLCASSFRPRHPDGNTEAFFGQGTRLTVV.

The chain has TRBV7-3 and TRBJ2-1, with 7 bases aligning to TRBD2. Losses at the gene ends were 5 bases for V and 3 bases for J; bases not matched to a gene: 4. From germline, CDR1 is SGHTA and CDR2 FQGTGA. The CDR3 consists of 14 residues. CDR3 sequence: CASSRGGGYNEQFF. In DNA form, the CDR3 reads TGTGCCAGCAGCCGAGGCGGGGGCTACAATGAGCAGTTCTTC.

This clone was detected only a few times. The genes are TRBV9 and TRBJ1-1; weak D call: TRBD1 (6 bases). V lost 0 bases and J 4 bases, leaving 19 bases between the germline ends. Germline V gene data show CDR1 as SGDLS and CDR2 as YYNGEE. The CDR3 totals 17 residues. The CDR3 DNA sequence: TGTGCCAGCAGCGTAGGTTCGAACAGGGCTGGGAGCACTGAAGCTTTCTTT. This gives the protein CASSVGSNRAGSTEAFF. The full variable domain, rest sourced from reference TRBV9 and TRBJ1-1, is DSGVTQTPKHLITATGQRVTLRCSPRSGDLSVYWYQQSLDQGLQFLIQYYNGEERAKGNILERFSAQQFPDLHSELNLSSLELGDSALYFCASSVGSNRAGSTEAFFGQGTRLTVV.

J is TRBJ1-2 and V is TRBV30; D unresolved. Germline assignment: CDR1 GTSNPN and CDR2 SVGIG (reference sequence). V was cut by 1 base and J by 0 bases, with 9 bases left in between. CDR3 length: 14 amino acids. The DNA of the CDR3 is TGTGCCTGGAGTGGCTTCGAGCCTAACTATGGCTACACCTTC. The encoded protein is CAWSGFEPNYGYTF.

The CDR3 is CASSFNVPGQGNSPLHF. Written as DNA, the CDR3 is TGTGCCAGCAGCTTCAACGTACCGGGACAGGGAAATTCACCCCTCCACTTT. The gene calls are TRBV7-8 and TRBJ1-6; the match to TRBD1 covers 9 bases. This CDR3 is built from 17 residues. After removal of 3 bases from V and 7 bases from J, the junction contained 10 bases not matched to a gene. CDR1 SGHVS and CDR2 FQNEAQ come from the germline V gene.